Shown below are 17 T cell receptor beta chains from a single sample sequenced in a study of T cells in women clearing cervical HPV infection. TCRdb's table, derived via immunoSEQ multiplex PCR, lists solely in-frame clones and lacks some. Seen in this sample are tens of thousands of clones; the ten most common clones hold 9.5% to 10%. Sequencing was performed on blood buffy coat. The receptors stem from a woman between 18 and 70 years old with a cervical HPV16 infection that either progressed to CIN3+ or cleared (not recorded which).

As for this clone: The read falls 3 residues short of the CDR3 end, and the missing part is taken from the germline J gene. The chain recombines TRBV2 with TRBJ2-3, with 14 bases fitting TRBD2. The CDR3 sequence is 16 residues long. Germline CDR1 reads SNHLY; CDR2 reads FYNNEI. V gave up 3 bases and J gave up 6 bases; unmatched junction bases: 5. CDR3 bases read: TGTGCCAGCAGTGAGAGACTAGCGGGAGGGTTGGATACG. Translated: CASSERLAGGLDT. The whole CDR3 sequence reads CASSERLAGGLDTQYF.

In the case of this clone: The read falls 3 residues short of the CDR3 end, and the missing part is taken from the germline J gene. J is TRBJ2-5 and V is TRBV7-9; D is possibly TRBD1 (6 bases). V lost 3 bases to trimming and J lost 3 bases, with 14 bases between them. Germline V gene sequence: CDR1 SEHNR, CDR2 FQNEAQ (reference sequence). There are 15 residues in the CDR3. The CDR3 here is CASSFLPGQKETQYF. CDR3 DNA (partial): TGTGCCAGCAGCTTTTTGCCCGGACAGAAAGAGACC.

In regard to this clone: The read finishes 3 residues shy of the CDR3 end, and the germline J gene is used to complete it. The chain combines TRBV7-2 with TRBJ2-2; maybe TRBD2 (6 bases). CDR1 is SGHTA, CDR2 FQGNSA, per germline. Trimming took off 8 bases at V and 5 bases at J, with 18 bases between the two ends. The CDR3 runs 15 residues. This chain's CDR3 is CASGLRRDRTGELFF. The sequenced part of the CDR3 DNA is TGTGCCAGCGGGTTGAGGCGGGATCGGACCGGGGAG.

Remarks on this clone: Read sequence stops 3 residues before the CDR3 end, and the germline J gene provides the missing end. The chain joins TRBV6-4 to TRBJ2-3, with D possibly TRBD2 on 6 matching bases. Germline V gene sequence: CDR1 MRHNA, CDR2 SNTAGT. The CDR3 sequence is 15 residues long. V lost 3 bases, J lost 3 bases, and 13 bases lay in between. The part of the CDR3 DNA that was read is TGTGCCAGCAGTGAAGGACCCGGGACTACAGATACG. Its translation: CASSEGPGTTDT. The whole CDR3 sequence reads CASSEGPGTTDTQYF.

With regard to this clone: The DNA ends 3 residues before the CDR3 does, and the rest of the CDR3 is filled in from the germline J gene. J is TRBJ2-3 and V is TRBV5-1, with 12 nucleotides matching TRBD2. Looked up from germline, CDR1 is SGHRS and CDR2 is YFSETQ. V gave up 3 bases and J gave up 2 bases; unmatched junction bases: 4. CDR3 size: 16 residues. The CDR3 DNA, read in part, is TGCGCCAGCAGCTCCCTAGCGGGAGGGAACACAGATACG. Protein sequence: CASSSLAGGNTDT. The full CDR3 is CASSSLAGGNTDTQYF.

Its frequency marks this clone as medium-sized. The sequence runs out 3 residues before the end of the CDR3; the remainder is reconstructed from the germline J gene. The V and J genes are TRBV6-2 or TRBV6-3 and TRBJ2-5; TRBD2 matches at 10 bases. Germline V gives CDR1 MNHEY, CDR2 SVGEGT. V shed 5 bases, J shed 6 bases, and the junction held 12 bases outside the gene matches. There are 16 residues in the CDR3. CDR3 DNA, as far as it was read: TGTGCCAGCAGTCGGCCGGGACTAGCGAATGGAAAGACC. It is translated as CASSRPGLANGKT. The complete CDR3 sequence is CASSRPGLANGKTQYF.

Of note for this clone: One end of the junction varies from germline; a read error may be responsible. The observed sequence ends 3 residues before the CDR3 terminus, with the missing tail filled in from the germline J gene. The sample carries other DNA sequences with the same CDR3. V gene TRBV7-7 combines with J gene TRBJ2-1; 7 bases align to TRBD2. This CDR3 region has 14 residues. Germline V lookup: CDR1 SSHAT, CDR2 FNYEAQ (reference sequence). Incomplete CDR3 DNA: TGTGCTAGCAGCTCTAGTGGGACTAACAATGAG. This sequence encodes CASSSSGTNNE. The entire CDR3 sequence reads CASSSSGTNNEQFF.

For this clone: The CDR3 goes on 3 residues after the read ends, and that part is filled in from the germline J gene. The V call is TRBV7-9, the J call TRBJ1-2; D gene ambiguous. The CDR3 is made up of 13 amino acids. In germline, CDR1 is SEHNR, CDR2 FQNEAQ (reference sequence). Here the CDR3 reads CASSSSQSYDYTF. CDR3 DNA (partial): TGTGCCAGCAGTTCGTCACAGTCCTACGAC.

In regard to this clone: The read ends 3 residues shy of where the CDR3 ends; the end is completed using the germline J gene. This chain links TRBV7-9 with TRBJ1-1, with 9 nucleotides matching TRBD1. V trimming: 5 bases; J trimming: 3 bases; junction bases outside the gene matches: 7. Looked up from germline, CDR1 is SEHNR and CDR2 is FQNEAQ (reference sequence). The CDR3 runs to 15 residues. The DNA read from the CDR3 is TGTGCCAGCAGCCGGGGGACAGGGCTAGACACTGAA. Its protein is CASSRGTGLDTE. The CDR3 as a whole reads CASSRGTGLDTEAFF.

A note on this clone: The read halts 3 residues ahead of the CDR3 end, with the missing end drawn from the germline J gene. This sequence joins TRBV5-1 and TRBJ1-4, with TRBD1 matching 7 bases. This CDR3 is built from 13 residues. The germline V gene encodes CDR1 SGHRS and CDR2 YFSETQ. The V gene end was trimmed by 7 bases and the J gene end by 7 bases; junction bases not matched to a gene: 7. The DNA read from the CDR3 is TGCGCCAGCTCCCACAGGGGAGGTGAAAAA. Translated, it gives CASSHRGGEK. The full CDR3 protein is CASSHRGGEKLFF.

The sequenced CDR3 bases are TGCAGTGCAAGGACAGGGGTTACAGATACG. The encoded protein is CSARTGVTDT. The complete CDR3 protein is CSARTGVTDTQYF. V and J are TRBV20-1 and TRBJ2-3; 9 nucleotides line up with TRBD1. The read ends 3 residues before the CDR3 terminus; that terminus is restored from the germline J gene. There are 13 residues in the CDR3. Germline V gene data show CDR1 as DFQATT and CDR2 as SNEGSKA (reference sequence). The V and J ends lost 6 bases and 3 bases, in that order; junction bases with no gene match: 4.

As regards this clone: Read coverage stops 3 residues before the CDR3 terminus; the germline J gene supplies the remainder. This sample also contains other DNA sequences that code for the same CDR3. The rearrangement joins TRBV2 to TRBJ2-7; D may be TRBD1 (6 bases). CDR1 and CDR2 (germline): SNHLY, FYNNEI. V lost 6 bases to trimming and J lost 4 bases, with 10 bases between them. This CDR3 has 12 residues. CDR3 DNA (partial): TGTGCCAGCAGGGGGGCAGCGTACGAG. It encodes CASRGAAYE. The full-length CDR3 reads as CASRGAAYEQYF.

CDR3 protein: CASSLSGEGEAFF. The part of the CDR3 DNA that was read is TGTGCCAGCAGCTTATCAGGGGAGGGTGAA. V and J are TRBV7-9 and TRBJ1-1, with a weak D call TRBD1 (6 bases). The read terminates 3 residues ahead of where the CDR3 ends, so the germline J gene completes it. V shed 2 bases and J shed 7 bases, with 11 bases lying between them. Germline values: CDR1 SEHNR, CDR2 FQNEAQ (reference sequence). CDR3 length equals 13 residues.

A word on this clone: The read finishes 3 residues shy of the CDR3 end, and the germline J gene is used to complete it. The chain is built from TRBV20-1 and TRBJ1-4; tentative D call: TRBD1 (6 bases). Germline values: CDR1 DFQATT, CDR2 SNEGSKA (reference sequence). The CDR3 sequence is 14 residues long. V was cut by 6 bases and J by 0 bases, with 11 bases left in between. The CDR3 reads CSAPRQATNEKLFF. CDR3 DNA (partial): TGCAGTGCCCCGAGACAGGCAACTAATGAAAAA.

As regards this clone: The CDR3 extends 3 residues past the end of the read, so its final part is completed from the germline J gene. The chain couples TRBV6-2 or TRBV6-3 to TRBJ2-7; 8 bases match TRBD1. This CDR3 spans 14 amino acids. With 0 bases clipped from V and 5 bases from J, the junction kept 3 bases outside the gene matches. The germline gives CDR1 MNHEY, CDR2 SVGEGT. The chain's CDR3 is CASSYSPGGNEQYF. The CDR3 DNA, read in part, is TGTGCCAGCAGTTACTCCCCAGGGGGCAACGAG.

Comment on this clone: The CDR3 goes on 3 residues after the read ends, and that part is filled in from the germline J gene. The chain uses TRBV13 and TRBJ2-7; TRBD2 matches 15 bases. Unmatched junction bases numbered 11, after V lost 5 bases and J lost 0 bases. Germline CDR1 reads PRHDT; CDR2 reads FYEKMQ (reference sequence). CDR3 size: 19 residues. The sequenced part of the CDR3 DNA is TGTGCCAGCAGCGCCCCGTTAGGACTAGCGGGAGGGAACTCCTACGAG. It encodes CASSAPLGLAGGNSYE. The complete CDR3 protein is CASSAPLGLAGGNSYEQYF.

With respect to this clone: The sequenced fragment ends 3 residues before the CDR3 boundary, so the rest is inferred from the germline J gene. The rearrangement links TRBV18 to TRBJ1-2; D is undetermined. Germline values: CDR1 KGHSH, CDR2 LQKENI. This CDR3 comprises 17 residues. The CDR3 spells CASSPYSGGSSLGDYTF. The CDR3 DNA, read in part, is TGTGCCAGCTCACCATATTCGGGCGGGAGTTCGTTGGGTGAC. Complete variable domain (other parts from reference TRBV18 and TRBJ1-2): NAGVMQNPRHLVRRRGQEARLRCSPMKGHSHVYWYRQLPEEGLKFMVYLQKENIIDESGMPKERFSAEFPKEGPSILRIQQVVRGDSAAYFCASSPYSGGSSLGDYTFGSGTRLTVV.